What follows describes a single T cell receptor beta chain. This specimen comes from a study of graft-versus-host responses after intestinal transplantation. Repertoires were generated with immunoSEQ multiplex PCR, while TCRdb's copy carries only in-frame clones and drops some. The table has approximately 60,000 clones, about 89% seen once; the top ten hold 1.5% to 2%. Intraepithelial plus lamina propria lymphocytes were released by processing graft tissue. This sequence originates from a human patient who received an intestinal transplant, so some T cells may come from the graft donor. Source: ileum tissue, taken 357 days after transplant.

In DNA form, the CDR3 reads TGCGCCAGCAGCTTGGATAGGGGGCTAGTTGACACTGAAGCTTTCTTT. Translating gives CASSLDRGLVDTEAFF. The chain couples TRBV5-1 to TRBJ1-1; 7 bases are a match to TRBD1. This CDR3 has 16 amino acids. J lost 3 bases, V lost 0 bases, and 8 bases had no gene match. The V gene's germline CDR1 is SGHRS and CDR2 YFSETQ.